The clone carrying this TCR beta chain was counted ten times or more. Its antigen is not identified. The source material, RNA transcripts, was used to amplify TCR beta CDR3 regions. TCR CDR3 underwent first-round RT-PCR with the HTBI primer set. TCRdb reprocessed the multiplex PCR reads via MiXCR and lists one record per CDR3 protein. The sample holds about 96,000 distinct CDR3 sequences, around 50% seen once. The data derive from a study of T cells in Graves' hyperthyroidism and ophthalmopathy. On the study more broadly: Before treatment of any kind, peripheral blood was taken at initial diagnosis.

The CDR3 loop spans 15 amino acids. Trimming took 10 bases from V and 7 from J, leaving 26 bases between them. Germline V CDR1 and CDR2: ENHRY, SYGVKD. Study-wide results and limits: Through a model of 13 V-J features, ophthalmopathy was separated from stable hyperthyroidism. Blood samples included most of the expanded thyroid clonotypes exceeding 0.001.

Source material: blood. The chain joins TRBV10-3 to TRBJ2-7, with D perhaps matching TRBD1 or TRBD2 (5 bases each). The TCR was taken from a middle-aged woman with Graves' hyperthyroidism. The CDR3 spells CASNEWETVGWEQYF. The CDR3 bases are TGTGCCAGCAACGAGTGGGAGACAGTTGGTTGGGAGCAGTACTTC.